A single TCR beta chain is shown here with its context. The CDR3 consists of 13 residues. J was trimmed by 5 bases and V by 6 bases; bases with no gene match: 5. Looked up from germline, CDR1 is MNHEY and CDR2 is SVGAGI. The record originates from a study of blood T cell repertoires in COVID-19. Study-wide context: The study drew acute and convalescent COVID-19 samples from the United States, Italy and Spain. T cells, B-cell-depleted T cells, or PBMCs provided the cDNA or gDNA that served as material.

In the source study's methods: Counts of nucleated cells, estimated from reference gene primer amplification, were obtained. The repertoire was sequenced with immunoSEQ multiplex PCR; TCRdb's copy has only in-frame clones and lacks some. V and J calls and clone size are those listed in that table; D and trimming were worked out from the DNA. The data show a few hundred thousand clones, around 81% seen once. The sample comprised peripheral blood. V and J are TRBV6-5 and TRBJ2-3; 7 bases are shared with TRBD2. This TCR was sampled from a woman aged 70-85 years with acute or convalescent COVID-19. CDR3 loop: CASRAGMGDTQYF. The CDR3 DNA is TGTGCCAGCAGAGCGGGGATGGGAGATACGCAGTATTTT.